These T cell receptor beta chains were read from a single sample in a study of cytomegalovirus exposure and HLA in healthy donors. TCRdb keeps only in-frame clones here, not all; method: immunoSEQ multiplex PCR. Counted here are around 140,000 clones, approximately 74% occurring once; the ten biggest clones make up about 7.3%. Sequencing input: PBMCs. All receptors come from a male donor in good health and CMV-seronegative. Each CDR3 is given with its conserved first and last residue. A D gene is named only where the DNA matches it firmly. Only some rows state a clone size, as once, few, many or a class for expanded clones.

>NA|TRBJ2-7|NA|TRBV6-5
CASSPWRGGSYEQYF
TGTGCCAGCAGCCCTTGGCGAGGGGGTTCCTACGAGCAGTACTTC
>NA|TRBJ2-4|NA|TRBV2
CASSEPGPKNIQYF
TGTGCCAGCAGTGAACCGGGTCCCAAAAACATTCAGTACTTC
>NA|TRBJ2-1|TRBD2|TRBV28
CASSPPWGGYNEQFF
TGTGCCAGCAGCCCACCTTGGGGGGGGTACAATGAGCAGTTCTTC
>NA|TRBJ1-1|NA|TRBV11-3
CASSFRGEFEAFF
TGTGCCAGCAGCTTCAGGGGAGAGTTCGAAGCTTTCTTT
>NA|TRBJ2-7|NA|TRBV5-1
CASSLAAGSTYEQYF
TGCGCCAGCAGCTTGGCCGCGGGATCCACCTACGAGCAGTACTTC
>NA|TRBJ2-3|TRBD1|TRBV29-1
CSVQGQGPDTQYF
TGCAGCGTTCAAGGACAGGGTCCAGATACGCAGTATTTT
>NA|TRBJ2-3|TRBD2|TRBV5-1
CASSPGLADGTQYF
TGCGCCAGCAGCCCGGGACTAGCGGACGGAACGCAGTATTTT
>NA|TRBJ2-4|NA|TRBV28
CASSDDSLAKNIQYF
TGTGCCAGCAGCGACGACAGTTTAGCCAAAAACATTCAGTACTTC
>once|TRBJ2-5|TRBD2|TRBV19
CASSPERLAGGQETQYF
TGTGCCAGTAGTCCCGAGCGACTAGCGGGGGGGCAAGAGACCCAGTACTTC
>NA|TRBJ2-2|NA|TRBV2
CASRAGRTNTGELFF
TGTGCCAGCAGGGCGGGCAGGACGAACACCGGGGAGCTGTTTTTT
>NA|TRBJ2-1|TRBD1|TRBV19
CASSIGTGYRSEQFF
TGTGCCAGTAGTATAGGGACAGGGTATCGTAGTGAGCAGTTCTTC
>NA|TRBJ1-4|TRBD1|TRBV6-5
CASSRTGGKSEKLFF
TGTGCCAGCAGTCGGACAGGGGGCAAAAGTGAAAAACTGTTTTTT
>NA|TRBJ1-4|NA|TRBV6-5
CASRQRSRGDEKLFF
TGTGCCAGCAGGCAGCGCAGCCGGGGTGATGAAAAACTGTTTTTT
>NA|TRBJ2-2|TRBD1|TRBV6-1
CASSEYTGVYPGELFF
TGTGCCAGCAGTGAATATACAGGGGTTTATCCCGGGGAGCTGTTTTTT
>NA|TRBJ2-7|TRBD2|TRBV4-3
CASSQVTSAGVEQYF
TGCGCCAGTAGCCAAGTGACTAGCGCCGGAGTCGAGCAGTACTTC
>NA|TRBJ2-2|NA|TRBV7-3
CASSSPNTGELFF
TGTGCCAGCAGCTCCCCTAACACCGGGGAGCTGTTTTTT
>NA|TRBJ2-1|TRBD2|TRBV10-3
CAISEVRLAALYNEQFF
TGTGCCATCAGTGAGGTCCGACTAGCAGCCCTATACAATGAGCAGTTCTTC
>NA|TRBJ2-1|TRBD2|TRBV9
CASSVSVSGHRGGDNEQFF
TGTGCCAGCAGCGTATCGGTTAGTGGGCATCGGGGGGGCGACAATGAGCAGTTCTTC
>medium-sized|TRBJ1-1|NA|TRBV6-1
CASRMTSTNTEAFF
TGTGCCAGCAGGATGACATCTACGAACACTGAAGCTTTCTTT
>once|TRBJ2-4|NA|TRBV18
CASSTVSSTTSTKNIQYF
TGTGCCAGCTCAACCGTGTCCTCTACCACTTCTACCAAAAACATTCAGTACTTC
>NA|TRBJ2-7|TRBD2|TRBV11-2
CASSLGPGGAAGAAYEQYF
TGTGCCAGCAGCTTAGGGCCTGGGGGGGCAGCGGGGGCCGCCTACGAGCAGTACTTC
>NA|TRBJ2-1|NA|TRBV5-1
CASSPGRGNNEQFF
TGCGCCAGCAGCCCCGGAAGGGGAAACAATGAGCAGTTCTTC
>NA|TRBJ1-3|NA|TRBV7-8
CASSLSLSGNTIYF
TGTGCCAGCAGCTTATCCCTCTCTGGAAACACCATATATTTT
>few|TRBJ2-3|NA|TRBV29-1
CSANTGLTDTQYF
TGCAGCGCTAATACAGGATTGACAGATACGCAGTATTTT
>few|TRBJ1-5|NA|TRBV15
CATSRDNLNQPQHF
TGTGCCACCAGCAGAGATAACTTGAATCAGCCCCAGCATTTT
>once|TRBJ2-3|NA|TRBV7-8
CASSSISIGGVSTDTQYF
TGTGCCAGCAGCTCCATTAGCATAGGGGGAGTGAGCACAGATACGCAGTATTTT
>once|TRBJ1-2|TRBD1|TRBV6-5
CASTATGVGGYTF
TGTGCCAGCACCGCGACAGGGGTAGGCGGCTACACCTTC
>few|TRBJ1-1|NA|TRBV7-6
CASSLVAAAGRGAEAFF
TGTGCCAGCAGCTTAGTTGCGGCGGCGGGGAGAGGGGCTGAAGCTTTCTTT
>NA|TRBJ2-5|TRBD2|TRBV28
CASSDPRGGHQETQYF
TGTGCCAGCAGTGACCCCCGGGGGGGGCACCAAGAGACCCAGTACTTC
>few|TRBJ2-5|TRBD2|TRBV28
CASSFRGGTQYF
TGTGCCAGCAGTTTCCGCGGGGGGACCCAGTACTTC
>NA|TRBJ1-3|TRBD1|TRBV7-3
CASSRPGTGRRGPPGNTIYF
TGTGCCAGCAGTCGACCCGGGACAGGGCGTCGGGGCCCGCCGGGAAACACCATATATTTT
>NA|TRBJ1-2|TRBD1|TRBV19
CASSIFRDRARGYGYTF
TGTGCCAGTAGTATATTCCGGGACAGAGCACGTGGCTATGGCTACACCTTC
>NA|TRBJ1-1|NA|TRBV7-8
CASSLDGRVVDTEAFF
TGTGCCAGCAGCTTAGACGGGAGGGTAGTGGACACTGAAGCTTTCTTT
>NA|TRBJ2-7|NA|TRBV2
CASSAERQVGTYEQYF
TGTGCCAGCAGTGCGGAGCGACAGGTGGGGACCTACGAGCAGTACTTC
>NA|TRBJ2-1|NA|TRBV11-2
CASSLVGAGLGQFF
TGTGCCAGCAGCTTAGTGGGAGCGGGCTTAGGGCAGTTCTTC
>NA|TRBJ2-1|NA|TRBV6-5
CASSPGSYNEQFF
TGTGCCAGCAGCCCAGGTTCCTACAATGAGCAGTTCTTC
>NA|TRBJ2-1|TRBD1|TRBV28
CASSSSQGWAYNEQFF
TGTGCCAGCAGTTCGTCACAGGGGTGGGCCTACAATGAGCAGTTCTTC
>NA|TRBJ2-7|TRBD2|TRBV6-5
CASSSTSGRVEKYF
TGTGCCAGCAGTTCCACTAGCGGGAGAGTGGAAAAGTACTTC
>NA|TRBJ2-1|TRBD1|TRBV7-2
CASSHRGGRGYYNEQFF
TGTGCCAGCAGTCACCGTGGGGGCAGGGGGTACTACAATGAGCAGTTCTTC
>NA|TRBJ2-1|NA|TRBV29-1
CSVEPVDEQFF
TGCAGCGTTGAACCCGTCGATGAGCAGTTCTTC
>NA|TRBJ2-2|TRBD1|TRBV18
CASSPSGQGTGELFF
TGTGCCAGCTCACCATCTGGACAGGGCACCGGGGAGCTGTTTTTT
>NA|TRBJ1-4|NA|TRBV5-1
CASSLTTVNEKLFF
TGCGCCAGCAGCTTGACGACAGTTAATGAAAAACTGTTTTTT
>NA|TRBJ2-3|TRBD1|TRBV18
CASSPSGQVQGDTQYF
TGTGCCAGCTCACCATCCGGACAGGTACAAGGAGATACGCAGTATTTT